A single sample is the source of the 27 T cell receptor beta chains below, sequenced in a study of blood T cells in healthy people across ages. Through a sample-barcoded 5' primer and a J-beta primer mix, a second PCR was run for roughly 7 to 12 cycles. Each CDR3 protein is one row after TCRdb ran MiXCR on the 5' RACE reads. The sample has roughly 1.9 million distinct CDR3 sequences, approximately 40% seen once. Material for sequencing was blood. The receptors derive from a human donor in good health.

In its sample, this clonotype was seen a few times. The gene calls are TRBV7-8 and TRBJ2-3, with D possibly TRBD2 on 5 matching bases. Germline V gives CDR1 SGHVS, CDR2 FQNEAQ. Between the trimmed V and J ends, which lost 4 bases and 2 bases, there was a span of 13 bases. The CDR3 length is 15 residues. Written as DNA, the CDR3 is TGTGCCAGCAGCTCCTCACGGGGTGTCACAGATACGCAGTATTTT. Amino acid sequence: CASSSSRGVTDTQYF.

The rearrangement links TRBV6-2 or TRBV6-3 to TRBJ2-1; maybe TRBD1 (6 bases). The CDR3 sequence is 12 residues long. Germline loops: CDR1 MNHEY, CDR2 SVGEGT. The V and J ends lost 4 bases and 13 bases respectively, with 14 bases between them. The CDR3 region has the DNA TGTGCCAGCAGTTCCCGTGGGGGACATCAGTTCTTC. Protein sequence: CASSSRGGHQFF.

This clonotype was detected many times. This chain connects TRBV6-1 to TRBJ2-5, with D perhaps given as TRBD1 or TRBD2 (6 bases each). CDR1 MNHNS and CDR2 SASEGT come from the germline V gene. Trimming removed 3 bases from V and 0 bases from J, with 14 bases in between. This CDR3 has 16 residues. This chain's CDR3 is CASSDVGGTYQETQYF. In DNA, the CDR3 is TGTGCCAGCAGTGACGTAGGGGGGACGTACCAAGAGACCCAGTACTTC.

This clonotype was seen a handful of times. V is TRBV29-1 and J is TRBJ2-4; weak D call: TRBD2 (7 bases). Germline CDR1 SQVTM, CDR2 ANQGSEA. The CDR3 length is 17 residues. V lost 5 bases to trimming and J lost 7 bases, with 27 bases between them. The CDR3 DNA reads as TGCAGCGTTTTGCCCCTTGGGGGGGGCGAGAGTGGGAACATTCAGTACTTC. It yields the protein CSVLPLGGGESGNIQYF.

This clonotype turned up a few times. The chain combines TRBV7-3 with TRBJ2-3; D possibly uses TRBD1 or TRBD2 (5 bases each). The V and J ends lost 6 bases and 5 bases respectively, with 21 bases between them. This CDR3 has 16 amino acids. CDR1 is SGHTA and CDR2 is FQGTGA in the germline V gene. CDR3 bases: TGTGCCAGCAGGAACGCCGGGACCATTGGGTTAGATACGCAGTATTTT. Translation gives CASRNAGTIGLDTQYF.

The table lists this clonotype with a count of one. This chain's CDR3 is CASSLTPINIGTEAFF. CDR3 DNA: TGTGCCAGCAGCTTGACCCCTATAAATATTGGGACTGAAGCTTTCTTT. V is TRBV7-2 and J is TRBJ1-1; unclear D gene. The V end lost 3 bases, the J end lost 5 bases, and 19 bases lay between the germline ends. The CDR3 runs 16 residues. The germline V gene encodes CDR1 SGHTA and CDR2 FQGNSA.

V gene TRBV28 combines with J gene TRBJ2-2; D is tentatively TRBD1 or TRBD2 (5 bases each). Germline values: CDR1 MDHEN, CDR2 SYDVKM. The CDR3 totals 17 residues. With 1 base removed from V and 3 bases from J, the gap between germline ends came to 15 bases. DNA of the CDR3: TGTGCCAGCAGTTTATACCGGGGCGGTTCTCACACCGGGGAGCTGTTTTTT. It codes for CASSLYRGGSHTGELFF.

The rearrangement links TRBV24-1 to TRBJ2-2; D tentatively fits TRBD1 or TRBD2 (5 bases each). This CDR3 contains 16 residues. The germline V and J ends were trimmed by 2 bases and 5 bases, with 14 bases remaining between them. Germline V CDR1 and CDR2: KGHDR, SFDVKD. The CDR3 sequence is CATSDSDGARTGELFF. The DNA of the CDR3 is TGTGCCACCAGTGATTCGGACGGGGCGAGGACCGGGGAGCTGTTTTTT.

The chain employs TRBV5-1 and TRBJ2-3; 14 positions match TRBD2. CDR1 is SGHRS and CDR2 is YFSETQ in the germline V gene. The V and J ends lost 1 base and 2 bases, in that order; junction bases with no gene match: 3. The CDR3 totals 17 residues. This chain's CDR3 is CASSLRTSGGNTDTQYF. In nucleotides, the CDR3 is TGCGCCAGCAGCTTGCGGACTAGCGGGGGGAACACAGATACGCAGTATTTT.

This chain uses TRBV5-1 with TRBJ2-3; D not certain. The V gene lost 2 bases and the J gene lost 0 bases, with 16 bases spanning the gap. The CDR3 is made up of 17 amino acids. The germline V gene has CDR1 SGHRS and CDR2 YFSETQ. The CDR3 DNA reads TGCGCCAGCAGCTTAAGGGCCTTAATGCGAAGCACAGATACGCAGTATTTT. This sequence encodes CASSLRALMRSTDTQYF.

The DNA for the CDR3 is TGTGCCAGCAACTCCCGCCCCCCTAGCGGGGGGGCGATCCCGCAGTTCTTC. Translated: CASNSRPPSGGAIPQFF. The chain has TRBV7-2 and TRBJ2-1; 12 bases fit TRBD2. J lost 12 bases, V lost 7 bases, and 19 bases had no gene match. CDR1 SGHTA and CDR2 FQGNSA come from the germline V gene. This CDR3 has 17 residues.

Here the CDR3 reads CASSPYEGAFF. CDR3 sequence (DNA): TGTGCCAGCTCACCATACGAGGGGGCTTTCTTT. The chain couples TRBV18 to TRBJ1-1, with D possibly being TRBD1 (5 bases). This CDR3 has 11 amino acids. Trimming shortened V by 2 bases and J by 11 bases, and 9 bases separated the two germline ends. Germline lookup yields CDR1 KGHSH and CDR2 LQKENI.

This CDR3 is CASSQTWGGTQPQHF. Written as DNA, the CDR3 is TGCGCCAGCAGCCAAACCTGGGGGGGAACACAGCCCCAGCATTTT. The rearrangement joins TRBV4-3 to TRBJ1-5; tentatively, D is TRBD1 (5 bases). CDR1 is LGHNA and CDR2 is YSLEER in the germline V gene. The CDR3 is made up of 15 amino acids. Trimming shortened V by 2 bases and J by 7 bases, and 15 bases separated the two germline ends.

The genes are TRBV7-9 and TRBJ2-7; D could derive from TRBD1 or TRBD2 (5 bases each). This CDR3 is 17 amino acids long. The germline V gene has CDR1 SEHNR and CDR2 FQNEAQ (reference sequence). V lost 4 bases to trimming and J lost 4 bases, with 23 bases between them. CDR3 region: CASSSIRPGTRYYEQYF. The CDR3 DNA reads TGTGCCAGCAGCTCAATTCGGCCGGGGACGAGATATTACGAGCAGTACTTC.

The rearrangement uses TRBV7-2 and TRBJ1-5; D gene ambiguous. CDR1 is SGHTA and CDR2 is FQGNSA in the germline V gene. Trimming left V 5 bases short and J 9 bases short, with 8 bases between. The CDR3 is made up of 11 amino acids. The CDR3 loop is CASSLNRPQHF. Written as DNA, the CDR3 is TGTGCCAGCAGCCTAAACCGGCCCCAGCATTTT.

This sequence joins TRBV7-9 and TRBJ1-2; D not resolved. The CDR3 is 13 residues long. V lost 0 bases and J lost 12, with 14 bases in between. In germline, CDR1 is SEHNR, CDR2 FQNEAQ (reference sequence). For the CDR3, the DNA is TGTGCCAGCAGCTTAGCGCCCCGGGGTACCAACACCTTC. This codes for CASSLAPRGTNTF. Complete variable domain (other parts from reference TRBV7-9 and TRBJ1-2): DTGVSQNPRHKITKRGQNVTFRCDPISEHNRLYWYRQTLGQGPEFLTYFQNEAQLEKSRLLSDRFSAERPKGSFSTLEIQRTEQGDSAMYLCASSLAPRGTNTFGSGTRLTVV.

The table lists this clonotype with a few counts. The chain links TRBV11-2 to TRBJ2-1, with 12 bases identical to TRBD2. After removal of 3 bases from V and 7 bases from J, the junction contained 13 bases not matched to a gene. CDR1 is SGHAT and CDR2 is FQNNGV in the germline V gene. The CDR3 loop spans 18 amino acids. The CDR3 here is CASSLPSGGAASSNEQFF. CDR3 bases: TGTGCCAGCAGCTTGCCTAGCGGGGGGGCCGCCTCATCTAATGAGCAGTTCTTC.

This clonotype came up a few times. The chain links TRBV6-5 to TRBJ2-5; no clear D. Judging by the DNA end, TRBJ2-7 fits better; the J call may be wrong. The CDR3 totals 10 residues. Germline V gene data show CDR1 as MNHEY and CDR2 as SVGAGI. DNA of the CDR3: TGTGCCAGCAGCGCCCCCGAGCAGTACTTC. Its protein is CASSAPEQYF.

V usage is TRBV5-6 and J usage is TRBJ2-7; 12 bases match TRBD2. The end of the DNA aligns better with TRBJ2-5, so the J call may be wrong. This CDR3 spans 19 amino acids. From germline, CDR1 is SGHDT and CDR2 YYEEEE. DNA for the CDR3: TGTGCCAGCAGCTGGATGACTAGCGGGGGCCGTCTTTTCGAAGAGACCCAGTACTTC. Translated, it gives CASSWMTSGGRLFEETQYF.

At least ten counts were recorded for this clonotype. This chain links TRBV27 with TRBJ2-7, with D unclear. Trimming cost V 6 bases and J 3 bases, with 15 bases left between them. Germline CDR1 reads MNHEY; CDR2 reads SMNVEV (reference sequence). The CDR3 covers 14 residues. CDR3 loop: CASRGLGSFYEQYF. CDR3 DNA sequence: TGTGCCAGCAGGGGCTTAGGATCATTCTACGAGCAGTACTTC.

The genes are TRBV20-1 and TRBJ1-5; TRBD1 aligns across 7 bases. Germline CDR1 is DFQATT and CDR2 is SNEGSKA (reference sequence). V lost 3 bases and J lost 0; bases outside the gene matches: 8. The CDR3 has 16 residues. CDR3 nucleotides: TGCAGTGCTAGGGTAGGGGGCCCGTATAGCAATCAGCCCCAGCATTTT. This gives the protein CSARVGGPYSNQPQHF.

This clonotype has at least ten counts. J is TRBJ1-6 and V is TRBV29-1, with 7 positions matching TRBD1. Trimming at V came to 3 bases and at J to 7 bases, leaving 6 bases not matched to a gene. Germline values: CDR1 SQVTM, CDR2 ANQGSEA. The CDR3 contains 14 residues. This CDR3 reads CSVDRDRLNSPLHF. The CDR3 region has the DNA TGCAGCGTTGACCGGGACAGACTAAATTCACCCCTCCACTTT. The complete variable domain, with remaining parts taken from reference TRBV29-1 and TRBJ1-6, reads SAVISQKPSRDICQRGTSLTIQCQVDSQVTMMFWYRQQPGQSLTLIATANQGSEATYESGFVIDKFPISRPNLTFSTLTVSNMSPEDSSIYLCSVDRDRLNSPLHFGNGTRLTVT.

This clonotype was found a few times. The gene calls are TRBV6-2 or TRBV6-3 and TRBJ1-6; 8 bases match TRBD1. The CDR3 runs to 13 residues. Germline V gene sequence: CDR1 MNHEY, CDR2 SVGEGT. The trim removed 2 bases at V and 13 bases at J, leaving 4 bases unmatched. CDR3 bases: TGTGCCAGCAGTTACCAGGACAGGGTGCCCCTCCACTTT. Residues: CASSYQDRVPLHF.

This clonotype was counted between two and nine times. The chain joins TRBV7-6 to TRBJ1-1; D unresolved. CDR1 is SGHVS, CDR2 FNYEAQ, per germline. This CDR3 has 13 amino acids. Trimming took 0 bases from V and 6 from J, leaving 8 bases between them. The chain's CDR3 is CASSLALSAEAFF. CDR3 bases: TGTGCCAGCAGCTTAGCGCTCTCGGCTGAAGCTTTCTTT.

V is TRBV4-3 and J is TRBJ2-1, with 14 nucleotides matching TRBD2. V shed 2 bases and J 9 bases; nucleotides not matched to a gene: 3. CDR1 and CDR2 (germline): LGHNA, YSLEER. The CDR3 runs to 15 residues. The DNA of the CDR3 is TGCGCCAGCAGCCAACAGACTAGCGGGGGGGGTGAGCAGTTCTTC. Translation: CASSQQTSGGGEQFF.

CDR3 sequence: CASSIWTRETQYF. In nucleotides, the CDR3 is TGTGCCAGCAGTATTTGGACAAGAGAGACCCAGTACTTC. This chain links TRBV12-3 or TRBV12-4 with TRBJ2-5; possibly TRBD1 for D (5 bases). Trimming pared 5 bases from V and 4 bases from J, leaving 11 bases between. The length of the CDR3 is 13 residues.

Only a few counts were recorded for this clonotype. The rearrangement joins TRBV24-1 to TRBJ2-3, with D tentatively TRBD1 (6 bases). With 3 bases removed from V and 0 bases from J, the gap between germline ends came to 12 bases. CDR3 length: 16 amino acids. The germline V gene has CDR1 KGHDR and CDR2 SFDVKD. CDR3 sequence (DNA): TGTGCCACCAGTGATATCACAGGGACCAGCACAGATACGCAGTATTTT. It encodes CATSDITGTSTDTQYF.